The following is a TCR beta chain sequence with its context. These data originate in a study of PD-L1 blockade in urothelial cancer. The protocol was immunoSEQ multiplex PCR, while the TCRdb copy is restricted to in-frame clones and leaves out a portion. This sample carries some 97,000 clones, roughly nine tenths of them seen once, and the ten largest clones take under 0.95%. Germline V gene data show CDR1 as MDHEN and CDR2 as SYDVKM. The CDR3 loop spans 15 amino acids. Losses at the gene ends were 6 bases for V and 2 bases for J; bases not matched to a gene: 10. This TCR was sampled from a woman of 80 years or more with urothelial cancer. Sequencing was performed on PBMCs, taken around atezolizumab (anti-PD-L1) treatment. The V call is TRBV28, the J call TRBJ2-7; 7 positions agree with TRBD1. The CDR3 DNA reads TGTGCCAGCAGAACCGACAGGGATCCCACCTACGAGCAGTACTTC. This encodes CASRTDRDPTYEQYF.